This T cell receptor (beta chain) was observed in a study of T cell repertoires in cytomegalovirus infection. Study context: Indicated by public TCR beta signatures were CMV infection and matching HLA type. Overall study results and limits: HLA-C-restricted, CMV-specific TCR beta clonotypes were dominant ex vivo. Individuals carrying CMV plus the relevant HLA were identified by cumulative frequency of public TCR beta families.

TCRdb re-called the reads through MiXCR, storing one row per CDR3 protein. The sample carries around 490,000 distinct CDR3 sequences, around a quarter recorded once. This clonotype has more than one count but fewer than ten. No antigen is known for it. Germline V gives CDR1 DFQATT, CDR2 SNEGSKA (reference sequence). The CDR3 has 13 amino acids. Trimming cost V 1 base and J 5 bases, with 11 bases left between them. The origin of this receptor is a human donor in good health (CMV status not recorded). Some clones in this sample may be carry-over from other donors' samples. The rearrangement links TRBV20-1 to TRBJ1-1, with D possibly matching TRBD1 (6 bases). Sequenced sample: PBMCs. The CDR3 is CSARAGVWTEAFF. The CDR3, as DNA: TGCAGTGCTAGAGCAGGGGTATGGACTGAAGCTTTCTTT.